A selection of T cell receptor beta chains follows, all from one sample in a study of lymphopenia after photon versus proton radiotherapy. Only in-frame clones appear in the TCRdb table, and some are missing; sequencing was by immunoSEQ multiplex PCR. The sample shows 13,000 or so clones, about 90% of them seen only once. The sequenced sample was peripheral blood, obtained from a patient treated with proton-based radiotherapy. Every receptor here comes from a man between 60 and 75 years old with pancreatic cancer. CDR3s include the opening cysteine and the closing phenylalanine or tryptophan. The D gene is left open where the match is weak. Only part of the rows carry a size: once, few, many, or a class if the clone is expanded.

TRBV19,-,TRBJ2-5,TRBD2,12,TGTGCCAGTAGTCAGCGGGACGAGACCCAGTACTTC,CASSQRDETQYF
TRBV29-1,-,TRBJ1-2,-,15,TGCAGCGTTGATTTTAGGAACAGCCTGAGCTATGGCTACACCTTC,CSVDFRNSLSYGYTF
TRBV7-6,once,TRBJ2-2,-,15,TGTGCCAGCAGGCCTAGCAGCTTAGGGACCGGGGAGCTGTTTTTT,CASRPSSLGTGELFF
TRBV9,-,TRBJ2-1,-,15,TGTGCCAGCAGCGTAGCTGAAGTGAGCTACAATGAGCAGTTCTTC,CASSVAEVSYNEQFF
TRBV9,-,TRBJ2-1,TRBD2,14,TGTGCCAGCAGCTGGACTAGCGAGTACAATGAGCAGTTCTTC,CASSWTSEYNEQFF
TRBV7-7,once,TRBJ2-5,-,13,TGTGCTAGCAGCTTGGGGTCCGCAGAGACCCAGTACTTC,CASSLGSAETQYF
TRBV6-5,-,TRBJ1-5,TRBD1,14,TGTGCCAGCAGCCTGGGACAGCACGAGGGGCCCCAGCATTTT,CASSLGQHEGPQHF
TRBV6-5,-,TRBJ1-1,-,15,TGTGCCAGCAGTTACGGGGGAGCCATGAACACTGAAGCTTTCTTT,CASSYGGAMNTEAFF
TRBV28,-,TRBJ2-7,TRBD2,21,TGTGCCAGCAGTTTATCCCTATCCTCAATCACTAGCGGGGGTCTCTCCTACGAGCAGTACTTC,CASSLSLSSITSGGLSYEQYF
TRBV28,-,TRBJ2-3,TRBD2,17,TGTGCCAGCAGTTTAACTCCAGCGGGAGGGCCGTTGGATACGCAGTATTTT,CASSLTPAGGPLDTQYF
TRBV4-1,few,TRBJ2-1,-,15,TGCGCCAGCAGCCAGGTTGTTAGCAGGTCCAATGAGCAGTTCTTC,CASSQVVSRSNEQFF
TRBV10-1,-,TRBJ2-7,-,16,TGCGCCAGCAGTGAGCTTGGCGTGGACGGGAGCTACGAGCAGTACTTC,CASSELGVDGSYEQYF
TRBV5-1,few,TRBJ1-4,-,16,TGCGCCAGCAGCTTCTTCCCTCAGGCCACTAATGAAAAACTGTTTTTT,CASSFFPQATNEKLFF
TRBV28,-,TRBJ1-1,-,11,TGTGCCAGCGGGTTAGTAACAGAAGCTTTCTTT,CASGLVTEAFF
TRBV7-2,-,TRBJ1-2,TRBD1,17,TGTGCCAGCAGCTCTCAATCCGGGACAGGGGCTAACTATGGCTACACCTTC,CASSSQSGTGANYGYTF
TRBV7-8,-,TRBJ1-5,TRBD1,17,TGTGCCAGCAGCTTCCGACAGGGCTTGGCCCTCAATCAGCCCCAGCATTTT,CASSFRQGLALNQPQHF
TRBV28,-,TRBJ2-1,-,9,TGTGCCAGCAGAAATGAGCAGTTCTTC,CASRNEQFF
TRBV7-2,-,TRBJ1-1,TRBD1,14,TGTGCCAGCAGCTCCAGACAGGGGGACACTGAAGCTTTCTTT,CASSSRQGDTEAFF
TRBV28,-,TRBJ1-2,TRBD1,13,TGTGCCAGCCGACGGACAGGGACCCATGGCTACACCTTC,CASRRTGTHGYTF
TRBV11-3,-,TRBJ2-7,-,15,TGTGCCAGCAGCTCCGTGGGAGGAGTTTCCTACGAGCAGTACTTC,CASSSVGGVSYEQYF
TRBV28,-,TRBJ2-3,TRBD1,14,TGTGCCAGTCGGACAGGGGAAAGCACAGATACGCAGTATTTT,CASRTGESTDTQYF
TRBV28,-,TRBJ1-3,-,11,TGTGCCAGCAGTCCTGGAAACACCATATATTTT,CASSPGNTIYF
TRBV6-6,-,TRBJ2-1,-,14,TGTGCCAGCTGCTCCAGGGCCCTCTGGGATGAGCAGTTCTTC,CASCSRALWDEQFF
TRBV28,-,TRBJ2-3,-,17,TGTGCCAGCAGTTTCCAACTCCCGGGTGCGAGCACAGATACGCAGTATTTT,CASSFQLPGASTDTQYF
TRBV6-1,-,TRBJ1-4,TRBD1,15,TGTGCCAGCAGGGCTCCGGGACAGATTAATGAAAAACTGTTTTTT,CASRAPGQINEKLFF
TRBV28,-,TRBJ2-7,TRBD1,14,TGTGCCAGCAGCTTGACAGGGTTTTACTACGAGCAGTACTTC,CASSLTGFYYEQYF
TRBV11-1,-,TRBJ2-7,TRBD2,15,TGTGCCAGCAGCTTAAGAGCTGGTAGCGGGAGTGTGAAGTACTTC,CASSLRAGSGSVKYF
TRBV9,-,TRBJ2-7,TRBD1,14,TGTGCCAGCAGCGTGGGACAGGGGGCTAGCGAGCAGTACTTC,CASSVGQGASEQYF
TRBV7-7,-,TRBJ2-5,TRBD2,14,TGTGCTAGCAGTTTAGCGGGAGGCAGAGAGACCCAGTACTTC,CASSLAGGRETQYF
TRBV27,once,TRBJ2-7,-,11,TGTGCCAGCAGTTTCGGGGGAGAGCAGTACTTC,CASSFGGEQYF
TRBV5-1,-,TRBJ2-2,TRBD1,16,TGCGCCAGCAGCCCCCGAGGACAGGGGCCCTCCGGGGAGCTGTTTTTT,CASSPRGQGPSGELFF
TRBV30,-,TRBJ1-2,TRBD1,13,TGTGCCTGGAACCGGGACAGACCTTATGGCTACACCTTC,CAWNRDRPYGYTF
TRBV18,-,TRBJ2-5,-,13,TGTGCCAGCTCACTGTACAATCAAGAGACCCAGTACTTC,CASSLYNQETQYF
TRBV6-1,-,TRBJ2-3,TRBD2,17,TGTGCCAGCAGTGAAACTCGGACTAGCGGGACTACAGATACGCAGTATTTT,CASSETRTSGTTDTQYF
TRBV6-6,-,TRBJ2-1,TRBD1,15,TGTGCCAGCAGTAGGGGGCCTGGGGGAAGGAATGAGCAGTTCTTC,CASSRGPGGRNEQFF
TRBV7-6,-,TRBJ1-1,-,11,TGTGCCAGCAGCCGTTGGAGTGAAGCTTTCTTT,CASSRWSEAFF
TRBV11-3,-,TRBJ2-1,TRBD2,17,TGTGCCAGCAGCGACGGGGGGTCGCGAAGAGGTAGCAATGAGCAGTTCTTC,CASSDGGSRRGSNEQFF
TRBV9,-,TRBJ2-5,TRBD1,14,TGTGCCAGCAGCTCCTCGGACAGGGCAGAGACCCAGTACTTC,CASSSSDRAETQYF